These T cell receptor beta chains were read from a single sample in a study of CD8 T cell repertoires and HIV-1 epitope variants. Libraries were prepared by immunoSEQ multiplex PCR; TCRdb keeps only in-frame clonotypes and omits some of them. The top ten hold roughly 40% of the sample, which has roughly 4,000 clones, around 65% seen once. Their recognized antigens are unknown. Sequenced input: cultured CD8+ T cells derived from PBMCs. The receptors shown here come from a male donor with HIV. The conserved cysteine and the conserved F or W are not part of the CDR3 here. The order of the fields is J gene, D gene, clone size, V gene, CDR3 protein. A D gene is named only where the DNA matches it firmly. Rows may omit the clone size; those that give it use once, few, many or a size class.

j_call: TRBJ2-1
d_call: -
clone_size: -
v_call: TRBV15
cdr3_aa: ATSSRRTPYNEQF

j_call: TRBJ2-1
d_call: TRBD1
clone_size: -
v_call: TRBV4-1
cdr3_aa: ASSPDRGSSYNEQF

j_call: TRBJ2-4
d_call: -
clone_size: -
v_call: TRBV30
cdr3_aa: AWSAGSGAGNIQY

j_call: TRBJ2-7
d_call: TRBD1
clone_size: -
v_call: TRBV5-8
cdr3_aa: ASPTWVQGDYEQY

j_call: TRBJ2-7
d_call: -
clone_size: -
v_call: TRBV7-9
cdr3_aa: ASSEGGRAYEQY

j_call: TRBJ1-1
d_call: -
clone_size: -
v_call: TRBV7-9
cdr3_aa: ASRLTGTEAF

j_call: TRBJ1-6
d_call: -
clone_size: -
v_call: TRBV5-4
cdr3_aa: ASSLDSSSYNSPLH

j_call: TRBJ1-2
d_call: -
clone_size: -
v_call: TRBV5-4
cdr3_aa: ASSLDTVGYT

j_call: TRBJ2-7
d_call: TRBD2
clone_size: few
v_call: TRBV4-3
cdr3_aa: ASSQEAGTSNYEQY

j_call: TRBJ1-1
d_call: -
clone_size: -
v_call: TRBV28
cdr3_aa: ASGFSANTEAF

j_call: TRBJ2-1
d_call: TRBD2
clone_size: few
v_call: TRBV29-1
cdr3_aa: SVAAGELTYNEQF

j_call: TRBJ1-1
d_call: -
clone_size: -
v_call: TRBV5-6
cdr3_aa: ASSRGGGPGAF